This passage covers 19 T cell receptor beta chains from one sample sequenced in a study of OX40 agonist ivuxolimab in advanced cancers. The table came from immunoSEQ multiplex PCR; TCRdb's copy has only in-frame clones and leaves some out. This table has under 100,000 clones, approximately 80% appearing once. The specimen comprised CD4+ or CD8+ T cells sorted from blood, sampled in a trial of the OX40 agonist ivuxolimab. These receptors were collected from an adult with an advanced solid tumor such as melanoma, head and neck, liver or kidney cancer.

This clone was seen more than once but under ten times. This sequence joins TRBV4-3 and TRBJ2-2; D gene uncertain. There are 13 residues in the CDR3. Germline lookup yields CDR1 LGHNA and CDR2 YSLEER. With 3 bases removed from V and 6 bases from J, the gap between germline ends came to 8 bases. This chain's CDR3 is CASSHTEAGELFF. The CDR3 DNA follows: TGCGCCAGCAGCCATACAGAGGCCGGGGAGCTGTTTTTT.

This chain connects TRBV9 to TRBJ2-3; no firm D call. Looked up from germline, CDR1 is SGDLS and CDR2 is YYNGEE. Trimming removed 2 bases from V and 0 bases from J, with 10 bases in between. The CDR3 is 15 amino acids. The CDR3 nucleotides read TGTGCCAGCAGCGTCGTAGGAGCTAGCACAGATACGCAGTATTTT. This codes for CASSVVGASTDTQYF.

The chain combines TRBV5-1 with TRBJ2-3, with a tentative D call TRBD2 (5 bases). The germline V gene encodes CDR1 SGHRS and CDR2 YFSETQ. CDR3 length equals 13 residues. V lost 3 bases and J 3 bases, leaving 8 bases between the germline ends. The CDR3 DNA reads as TGCGCCAGCAGCTCCGAGGGTACAGATACGCAGTATTTT. Translation: CASSSEGTDTQYF.

V is TRBV7-3 and J is TRBJ2-3; 11 bases agree with TRBD2. The CDR3 is made up of 15 amino acids. V was clipped by 2 bases and J by 3 bases; unmatched bases: 1. Germline assignment: CDR1 SGHTA and CDR2 FQGTGA. Here the CDR3 DNA reads TGTGCCAGCAGCTTAGTAGCGGGGGGGACAGATACGCAGTATTTT. Translation: CASSLVAGGTDTQYF.

This chain links TRBV5-1 with TRBJ1-1; perhaps TRBD1 as D (5 bases). Germline CDR1 is SGHRS and CDR2 is YFSETQ. The CDR3 spans 13 residues. The V end lost 0 bases, the J end lost 11 bases, and 14 bases lay between the germline ends. The CDR3 sequence: CASSLGSSDSAFF. CDR3 coding DNA: TGCGCCAGCAGCTTGGGGTCCAGTGACAGCGCTTTCTTT.

This chain links TRBV27 with TRBJ2-5; TRBD2 might be the D (5 bases). The DNA end lines up better with TRBJ2-7; the J call may be wrong. Per the germline V gene, CDR1 is MNHEY and CDR2 is SMNVEV (reference sequence). The CDR3 extends over 14 amino acids. The CDR3: CASSFGPGVYEQYF. DNA of the CDR3: TGTGCCAGCAGTTTTGGCCCCGGGGTCTACGAGCAGTACTTC.

The V and J genes are TRBV27 and TRBJ2-7, with D unclear. CDR1 and CDR2 from the germline V gene are MNHEY and SMNVEV (reference sequence). CDR3 length: 13 amino acids. V gave up 8 bases and J gave up 1 base, with 12 bases separating them. CDR3 sequence (DNA): TGTGCCAGCCGACCGGGTCCTTCCTACGAGCAGTACTTC. Protein sequence: CASRPGPSYEQYF.

The chain joins TRBV7-9 to TRBJ2-5; a possible D gene is TRBD2 (6 bases). With 3 bases removed from V and 5 bases from J, the gap between germline ends came to 7 bases. Per the germline V gene, CDR1 is SEHNR and CDR2 is FQNEAQ (reference sequence). This CDR3 has 12 amino acids. The CDR3 sequence is CASSFGGETQYF. The CDR3 DNA sequence: TGTGCCAGCAGCTTTGGGGGGGAGACCCAGTACTTC.

The V gene is TRBV6-4, the J gene TRBJ2-1; TRBD1 matches 8 bases. The CDR3 has 15 amino acids. The germline V gene has CDR1 MRHNA and CDR2 SNTAGT. The V and J ends lost 5 bases and 3 bases, in that order; junction bases with no gene match: 6. Here the CDR3 reads CASSSSGGFYNEQFF. Here the CDR3 DNA reads TGTGCCAGCAGTTCCTCAGGGGGCTTCTACAATGAGCAGTTCTTC.

V usage is TRBV7-9 and J usage is TRBJ1-3; TRBD1 matches 7 bases. The CDR3 sequence is 17 residues long. After removal of 3 bases from V and 4 bases from J, the junction contained 12 bases not matched to a gene. The germline V gene encodes CDR1 SEHNR and CDR2 FQNEAQ (reference sequence). CDR3 DNA: TGTGCCAGCAGCTTGGAGGGTTTAAGGGGGCCAGGAAACACCATATATTTT. Amino acid sequence: CASSLEGLRGPGNTIYF.

CDR3 loop: CASSLNRALSYNEQFF. The CDR3 DNA follows: TGTGCCAGCAGCTTAAATCGGGCCCTCTCCTACAATGAGCAGTTCTTC. The V gene is TRBV7-3, the J gene TRBJ2-1; the D is unclear. The germline V gene encodes CDR1 SGHTA and CDR2 FQGTGA. Trimming removed 1 base at V and 0 bases at J, with 10 bases between. CDR3 size: 16 residues.

This clone came up once. In DNA, the CDR3 is TGTGCCAGCAGGCTAACTAGGGCAGCTAGCACAGATACGCAGTATTTT. Protein sequence: CASRLTRAASTDTQYF. The chain employs TRBV7-8 and TRBJ2-3; maybe TRBD2 (5 bases). Germline CDR1 is SGHVS and CDR2 is FQNEAQ. Between the trimmed V and J ends, which lost 6 bases and 0 bases, there was a span of 16 bases. There are 16 residues in the CDR3.

This clone was seen just once. The CDR3 protein is CASSVVGTSTDTQYF. The CDR3 DNA follows: TGTGCCAGCAGCGTAGTGGGGACTAGCACAGATACGCAGTATTTT. The V and J genes are TRBV9 and TRBJ2-3; perhaps TRBD2 as D (6 bases). This CDR3 spans 15 amino acids. The V end lost 0 bases, the J end lost 0 bases, and 8 bases lay between the germline ends. CDR1 SGDLS and CDR2 YYNGEE come from the germline V gene.

The chain carries TRBV19 and TRBJ2-1, with TRBD1 matching over 8 bases. V lost 1 base, J lost 5 bases, and 4 bases stayed unmatched. There are 15 residues in the CDR3. Germline assignment: CDR1 LNHDA and CDR2 SQIVND (reference sequence). The CDR3 DNA follows: TGTGCCAGTAGTATAGGGGGCAGGGGGCACAATGAGCAGTTCTTC. It specifies CASSIGGRGHNEQFF.

The rearrangement uses TRBV2 and TRBJ2-7; 8 bases are shared with TRBD1. The CDR3 is 14 residues long. Trimming cost V 3 bases and J 6 bases; bases outside gene matches: 7. Germline lookup yields CDR1 SNHLY and CDR2 FYNNEI. The CDR3 loop is CASSEQGATSEQYF. CDR3 DNA: TGTGCCAGCAGTGAGCAGGGGGCCACTTCCGAGCAGTACTTC.

The rearrangement uses TRBV28 and TRBJ1-5; 7 bases line up with TRBD1. J was trimmed by 0 bases and V by 6 bases; bases with no gene match: 11. Per the germline V gene, CDR1 is MDHEN and CDR2 is SYDVKM. The CDR3 has 17 amino acids. The CDR3 coding sequence is TGTGCCAGCAGCCCGGGACAGCAATACTATAGCAATCAGCCCCAGCATTTT. Translation gives CASSPGQQYYSNQPQHF.

This clone was counted between two and nine times. The chain links TRBV18 to TRBJ1-2; D not certain. The V gene lost 2 bases and the J gene lost 8 bases, with 12 bases spanning the gap. The CDR3 sequence is 13 residues long. Germline CDR1 is KGHSH and CDR2 is LQKENI. The CDR3 here is CASSPGLSEGYTF. The CDR3 region has the DNA TGTGCCAGCTCACCAGGACTATCGGAGGGCTACACCTTC.

The chain has TRBV7-2 and TRBJ2-1; 14 bases map to TRBD2. Germline assignment: CDR1 SGHTA and CDR2 FQGNSA. V dropped 8 bases and J dropped 8; count of bases not matched to a gene: 8. The CDR3 has 15 amino acids. CDR3 nucleotide sequence: TGTGCCAGCCTGAGGACTAGCGGGGGGCCATATGAGCAGTTCTTC. It translates to CASLRTSGGPYEQFF.

This rearrangement joins TRBV7-2 to TRBJ2-1; TRBD1 or TRBD2 may be the D gene (5 bases each). This CDR3 spans 14 amino acids. CDR1 and CDR2 from the germline V gene are SGHTA and FQGNSA. Between the trimmed V and J ends, which lost 5 bases and 5 bases, there was a span of 13 bases. CDR3 DNA sequence: TGTGCCAGCAGCAACCGGGACCGTGACAATGAGCAGTTCTTC. It encodes CASSNRDRDNEQFF.